The 18 T cell receptor beta chains listed next were all sequenced from one sample in a study of persistence of HIV-infected CD4 T cells. What these receptors recognize is not known. This was the immunoSEQ version 4 assay in survey mode. Repertoires were generated with immunoSEQ multiplex PCR, while TCRdb's copy carries only in-frame clones and drops some. The repertoire holds approximately 45,000 clones, with 88% as singletons. Anti-CD3/anti-CD28 beads served as a nonspecific positive control stimulus. CD4+ T cells upregulating both CD40 ligand and CD69 were sorted as responding cells. The source was CD4+ T cells sorted from PBMCs after approximately 19-hour stimulation, collected from a patient who received antiretroviral therapy. These TCRs come from an adult woman with HIV who was CMV-seropositive.

The V gene is TRBV1, the J gene TRBJ2-5; the DNA was not used to check the table's D call, TRBD1. TRBV1 is given as a pseudogene. This CDR3 comprises 14 residues. The CDR3 nucleotides read TGCACCAGCAGCCAAGTCTCCAGGAAAGAGACCCAGTACTTC. This codes for CTSSQVSRKETQYF.

V gene TRBV20-1 combines with J gene TRBJ1-2; D remains ambiguous. CDR1 DFQATT and CDR2 SNEGSKA come from the germline V gene (reference sequence). Trimming took 7 bases from V and 5 from J, leaving 11 bases between them. There are 11 residues in the CDR3. CDR3: CSVIRTYGYTF. The CDR3 DNA reads TGCAGTGTTATAAGAACATATGGCTACACCTTC.

This chain uses TRBV6-4 with TRBJ2-1; the match to TRBD2 covers 7 bases. V gave up 3 bases and J gave up 2 bases; unmatched junction bases: 4. This CDR3 has 15 amino acids. Germline-derived CDR1 and CDR2 are MRHNA and SNTAGT. This chain's CDR3 is CASSEWSGAYNEQFF. The CDR3 DNA reads TGTGCCAGCAGTGAATGGAGCGGGGCCTACAATGAGCAGTTCTTC.

The chain is built from TRBV6-5 and TRBJ1-5, with 9 bases lining up with TRBD1. The CDR3 is made up of 15 amino acids. Per the germline V gene, CDR1 is MNHEY and CDR2 is SVGAGI. V lost 6 bases to trimming and J lost 2 bases; unmatched junction nucleotides: 5. CDR3 bases: TGTGCCAGCAGCCAAACAGGGGGCGGCAATCAGCCCCAGCATTTT. It translates to CASSQTGGGNQPQHF.

The gene calls are TRBV23-1 and TRBJ2-7, with TRBD1 matching 8 bases. TRBV23-1 is an ORF for which the function is uncertain. Trimming took 5 bases from V and 2 from J; bases not matched to a gene: 14. This CDR3 is 17 amino acids long. The CDR3 DNA sequence: TGCGCCAGCAGTTCGACCAGGGTGGACAGGGAGGCCTACGAGCAGTACGTC. The encoded protein is CASSSTRVDREAYEQYV.

The V call is TRBV30, the J call TRBJ1-2, with TRBD1 identical over 9 bases. Per germline, CDR1 GTSNPN and CDR2 SVGIG (reference sequence). This CDR3 spans 13 amino acids. The V gene end was trimmed by 7 bases and the J gene end by 4 bases; junction bases not matched to a gene: 7. CDR3 bases: TGTGCCTCTCCAGGACAGGGGAGCTATGGCTACACCTTC. This encodes CASPGQGSYGYTF.

This chain joins TRBV5-1 and TRBJ1-6; D is unclear. Per germline, CDR1 SGHRS and CDR2 YFSETQ. This CDR3 spans 13 amino acids. Trimming stripped 5 bases from V and 10 bases from J, with 13 bases between. The CDR3 coding sequence is TGCGCCAGCAGTTCCGGGTTTGGCTCACCCCTCCACTTT. This gives the protein CASSSGFGSPLHF.

V gene TRBV5-1 combines with J gene TRBJ1-2, with D possibly matching TRBD1 (5 bases). The V gene's germline CDR1 is SGHRS and CDR2 YFSETQ. The V and J ends lost 0 bases and 3 bases respectively, with 18 bases between them. This CDR3 has 17 residues. The CDR3 coding sequence is TGCGCCAGCAGCTTGGACGGGGCTGTTGGGGGGGACTATGGCTACACCTTC. The encoded protein is CASSLDGAVGGDYGYTF.

The rearrangement links TRBV2 to TRBJ2-3; TRBD2 matches 14 bases. The V gene's germline CDR1 is SNHLY and CDR2 FYNNEI. Trimming cost V 6 bases and J 3 bases; bases outside gene matches: 2. CDR3 size: 15 residues. CDR3 sequence (DNA): TGTGCCAGCAGACGACTAGCGGGGGGGACAGATACGCAGTATTTT. It yields the protein CASRRLAGGTDTQYF. Drawing the rest from reference TRBV2 and TRBJ2-3, the complete variable domain is EPEVTQTPSHQVTQMGQEVILRCVPISNHLYFYWYRQILGQKVEFLVSFYNNEISEKSEIFDDQFSVERPDGSNFTLKIRSTKLEDSAMYFCASRRLAGGTDTQYFGPGTRLTVL.

The chain couples TRBV10-3 to TRBJ2-6; D gene ambiguous. This CDR3 comprises 17 residues. Trimming took off 4 bases at V and 0 bases at J, with 13 bases between the two ends. The V gene's germline CDR1 is ENHRY and CDR2 SYGVKD. CDR3 sequence: CAISAALVSSGANVLTF. CDR3 DNA sequence: TGTGCCATCAGTGCTGCCCTAGTCTCCTCTGGGGCCAACGTCCTGACTTTC.

The CDR3 region is CASSPDMNTEAFF. The CDR3 DNA follows: TGTGCCAGCAGCCCAGATATGAACACTGAAGCTTTCTTT. V gene TRBV7-3 combines with J gene TRBJ1-1; D uncertain. The CDR3 totals 13 residues. CDR1 is SGHTA and CDR2 is FQGTGA in the germline V gene. V lost 5 bases and J 0 bases, leaving 7 bases between the germline ends.

The chain couples TRBV6-5 to TRBJ1-6; D is uncertain. Trimming cost V 1 base and J 6 bases, with 13 bases left between them. Per the germline V gene, CDR1 is MNHEY and CDR2 is SVGAGI. This CDR3 is built from 16 residues. The CDR3 loop reads CASSYLQLPSNSPLHF. DNA for the CDR3: TGTGCCAGCAGTTACTTGCAGCTGCCATCTAATTCACCCCTCCACTTT.

The chain has TRBV30 and TRBJ1-6, with D tentatively TRBD1 (5 bases). Germline CDR1 and CDR2: GTSNPN and SVGIG (reference sequence). The CDR3 totals 13 residues. Trimming stripped 4 bases from V and 2 bases from J, with 6 bases between. CDR3 protein: CAWTGAYNSPLHF. In DNA, the CDR3 is TGTGCCTGGACGGGGGCCTATAATTCACCCCTCCACTTT.

The rearrangement links TRBV5-1 to TRBJ2-1, with unresolved D. CDR3 size: 17 residues. V lost 7 bases to trimming and J lost 1 base, with 21 bases between them. CDR1 is SGHRS and CDR2 is YFSETQ in the germline V gene. The CDR3 here is CASFPNARPTSYNEQFF. Here the CDR3 DNA reads TGCGCCAGCTTCCCCAACGCCAGGCCGACTTCCTACAATGAGCAGTTCTTC.

The rearrangement links TRBV25-1 to TRBJ2-2; no clear D gene. V lost 4 bases and J lost 9, with 9 bases in between. This CDR3 spans 12 amino acids. Per germline, CDR1 MGHDK and CDR2 SYGVNS. CDR3 coding DNA: TGTGCCAGCAGTGTTTTTAGTAGGGAGCTGTTTTTT. It codes for CASSVFSRELFF. The variable domain in full, with the rest retrieved from reference TRBV25-1 and TRBJ2-2, is EADIYQTPRYLVIGTGKKITLECSQTMGHDKMYWYQQDPGMELHLIHYSYGVNSTEKGDLSSESTVSRIRTEHFPLTLESARPSHTSQYLCASSVFSRELFFGEGSRLTVL.

V is TRBV12-3 or TRBV12-4 and J is TRBJ1-1; tentatively, D is TRBD1 (6 bases). CDR3 length: 13 amino acids. V lost 5 bases and J lost 3, with 10 bases in between. CDR3 DNA sequence: TGTGCCAGCAGTCCGGGGACATACACTGAAGCTTTCTTT. Residues: CASSPGTYTEAFF.

The gene calls are TRBV2 and TRBJ2-7; TRBD2 aligns across 8 bases. This CDR3 has 16 residues. V shed 5 bases and J 0 bases; nucleotides not matched to a gene: 9. The germline V gene has CDR1 SNHLY and CDR2 FYNNEI. Written as DNA, the CDR3 is TGTGCCAGCAGTACTAGGACTAGCCGATACTCCTACGAGCAGTACGTC. Its protein is CASSTRTSRYSYEQYV.

The V and J genes are TRBV5-1 and TRBJ2-7; a weak D match, TRBD1 (5 bases). The CDR3 spans 14 residues. CDR1 is SGHRS, CDR2 YFSETQ, per germline. Trimming took off 0 bases at V and 0 bases at J, with 7 bases between the two ends. CDR3: CASSLGQTSYEQYF. CDR3 sequence (DNA): TGCGCCAGCAGCTTGGGACAGACCTCCTACGAGCAGTACTTC.